Each of the 16 T cell receptor beta chains below was sequenced from the same sample in a study of T-cell memory formation after mild COVID-19. MiXCR was run by TCRdb on the 5' RACE reads, yielding one entry per CDR3 protein. The table has roughly 450,000 distinct CDR3 sequences, 15% to 20% seen once. The specimen was PBMCs or a T cell subset sorted from them (not recorded which). The receptors were sampled from a man aged 18 to 35 who had mild COVID-19 (a few samples of this study predate the infection). Cell type and time point are not known.

The chain joins TRBV27 to TRBJ2-7; D is unclear. Deletions cut 6 bases from V and 2 bases from J, with 14 bases between. Looked up from germline, CDR1 is MNHEY and CDR2 is SMNVEV (reference sequence). This CDR3 is built from 14 residues. CDR3 in amino acids: CASRPGPLAYEQYV. DNA of the CDR3: TGTGCCAGCAGACCCGGACCGCTAGCCTACGAGCAGTACGTC.

The chain uses TRBV6-2 or TRBV6-3 and TRBJ1-6; D unclear. V was shortened by 5 bases and J by 15 bases, with 14 bases between the two germline ends. This CDR3 is built from 12 residues. Germline V lookup: CDR1 MNHEY, CDR2 SVGEGT. The CDR3 reads CASSQPDGLLHF. CDR3 nucleotide sequence: TGTGCCAGCAGTCAACCTGACGGCCTCCTCCACTTT.

Only a few counts were recorded for this clonotype. The rearrangement joins TRBV20-1 to TRBJ1-5; 7 bases map to TRBD1. CDR3 length equals 13 residues. The junction had 6 bases not matched to a gene; V was cut back by 6 bases and J by 4 bases. Germline V gene sequence: CDR1 DFQATT, CDR2 SNEGSKA (reference sequence). The CDR3 nucleotides are TGCAGTGCAAGGACAGGTGCAAATCAGCCCCAGCATTTT. This gives the protein CSARTGANQPQHF.

This chain uses TRBV6-2 or TRBV6-3 with TRBJ2-7, with D unclear. V was clipped by 2 bases and J by 5 bases, with 16 bases between them. The germline gives CDR1 MNHEY, CDR2 SVGEGT. CDR3 length: 15 residues. CDR3 sequence reads: CASSYRRWSTNEQYV. The CDR3 bases are TGTGCCAGCAGTTACCGCCGATGGAGCACCAACGAGCAGTACGTC.

This clonotype occurred many times. V usage is TRBV7-9 and J usage is TRBJ1-5; D not resolved. The CDR3 is 12 residues long. Germline CDR1 reads SEHNR; CDR2 reads FQNEAQ (reference sequence). V lost 2 bases and J lost 5, with 4 bases in between. This CDR3 reads CASSLRDQPQHF. For the CDR3, the DNA is TGTGCCAGCAGCTTAAGGGATCAGCCCCAGCATTTT.

This clonotype was picked up a small number of times. The genes are TRBV5-5 and TRBJ2-7; weak D call: TRBD1 (5 bases). Trimming left V 4 bases short and J 2 bases short, with 13 bases between. This CDR3 is 14 amino acids long. The germline V gene encodes CDR1 SGHKS and CDR2 YYEKEE (reference sequence). The CDR3 nucleotides read TGTGCCAGCAGCCAGTACGACAGCCCCTACGAGCAGTACGTC. It specifies CASSQYDSPYEQYV.

This sequence joins TRBV12-3 or TRBV12-4 and TRBJ2-1, with D tentatively TRBD1 (6 bases). This CDR3 has 15 amino acids. Trimming stripped 4 bases from V and 8 bases from J, with 18 bases between. The CDR3 here is CASSSHRDSNDEQFF. CDR3 bases: TGTGCCAGCAGTTCCCACAGGGATTCAAACGATGAGCAGTTCTTC.

The chain is built from TRBV29-1 and TRBJ2-5; TRBD1 aligns across 10 bases. V shed 1 base, J shed 1 base, and the junction held 0 bases outside the gene matches. Germline assignment: CDR1 SQVTM and CDR2 ANQGSEA. This CDR3 has 14 residues. CDR3 residues: CSVEGQGAQETQYF. The CDR3 bases are TGCAGCGTTGAAGGACAGGGGGCCCAAGAGACCCAGTACTTC. Based on the CDR3 plus reference TRBV29-1 and TRBJ2-5, the full variable domain is SAVISQKPSRDICQRGTSLTIQCQVDSQVTMMFWYRQQPGQSLTLIATANQGSEATYESGFVIDKFPISRPNLTFSTLTVSNMSPEDSSIYLCSVEGQGAQETQYFGPGTRLLVL.

The rearrangement links TRBV5-5 to TRBJ2-1; possibly TRBD1 or TRBD2 for D (6 bases each). CDR3 size: 12 residues. Germline lookup yields CDR1 SGHKS and CDR2 YYEKEE (reference sequence). Trimming removed 7 bases from V and 8 bases from J, with 13 bases in between. DNA for the CDR3: TGTGCCAGCGAATTGGGGGGCTATGAGCAGTTCTTC. Amino acids: CASELGGYEQFF. Full variable domain (missing parts from reference TRBV5-5 and TRBJ2-1): DAGVTQSPTHLIKTRGQQVTLRCSPISGHKSVSWYQQVLGQGPQFIFQYYEKEERGRGNFPDRFSARQFPNYSSELNVNALLLGDSALYLCASELGGYEQFFGPGTRLTVL.

The chain uses TRBV24-1 and TRBJ1-1; TRBD1 matches at 12 bases. There are 13 residues in the CDR3. The junction had 5 bases not matched to a gene; V was cut back by 9 bases and J by 7 bases. The germline V gene has CDR1 KGHDR and CDR2 SFDVKD. CDR3 nucleotides: TGTGCCACCCGGGACAGGGGGCGCAGTGAAGCTTTCTTT. Its translation is CATRDRGRSEAFF.

This clonotype was observed at least ten times. The V gene is TRBV5-1, the J gene TRBJ2-3; D possibly corresponds to TRBD2 (7 bases). This CDR3 is 14 amino acids long. Trimming pared 4 bases from V and 3 bases from J, leaving 12 bases between. Germline lookup yields CDR1 SGHRS and CDR2 YFSETQ. The CDR3 is CASSLQGGTDTQYF. The CDR3 DNA is TGCGCCAGCAGCCTACAGGGAGGGACAGATACGCAGTATTTT.

This clonotype was seen more than once but under ten times. The rearrangement links TRBV7-9 to TRBJ1-5; the D gene is possibly TRBD1 (5 bases). Germline-derived CDR1 and CDR2 are SEHNR and FQNEAQ (reference sequence). V dropped 6 bases and J dropped 7 bases, with 13 bases sitting between them. The length of the CDR3 is 13 residues. Here the CDR3 DNA reads TGTGCCAGCAGGGGGGGTAGGGACCAGCCCCAGCATTTT. This sequence encodes CASRGGRDQPQHF.

V usage is TRBV27 and J usage is TRBJ2-1, with D possibly TRBD2 on 6 matching bases. V was pared by 0 bases and J by 5 bases, with 11 bases between. This CDR3 is 15 amino acids long. The V gene's germline CDR1 is MNHEY and CDR2 SMNVEV (reference sequence). CDR3 sequence (DNA): TGTGCCAGCAGTTTATCTCGCGGGGCTAACAATGAGCAGTTCTTC. The encoded protein is CASSLSRGANNEQFF.

The chain joins TRBV23-1 to TRBJ1-1, with D hard to call. TRBV23-1 is assigned to the ORF class and has an uncertain function. The CDR3 runs 11 residues. Between the trimmed V and J ends, which lost 9 bases and 3 bases, there was a span of 8 bases. The CDR3 region has the DNA TGCGCCAGAATCCCCTACACTGAAGCTTTCTTT. Translating gives CARIPYTEAFF.

The sample holds a few counts of this clonotype. This chain connects TRBV12-3 or TRBV12-4 to TRBJ1-5, with D maybe TRBD1 (6 bases). CDR3 length: 17 residues. V was clipped by 2 bases and J by 5 bases, with 19 bases between them. CDR3 residues: CASSLLGRGAVDQPQHF. CDR3 bases: TGTGCCAGCAGTTTATTAGGGCGGGGGGCAGTAGATCAGCCCCAGCATTTT.

This clonotype was counted a few times. The chain recombines TRBV27 with TRBJ1-2; TRBD1 is a possible D gene (5 bases). With 6 bases removed from V and 2 bases from J, the gap between germline ends came to 19 bases. The CDR3 extends over 16 amino acids. Germline assignment: CDR1 MNHEY and CDR2 SMNVEV (reference sequence). The chain's CDR3 is CASRPWGGSSNYGYTF. The DNA of the CDR3 is TGTGCCAGCAGACCATGGGGGGGTTCCAGCAACTATGGCTACACCTTC.